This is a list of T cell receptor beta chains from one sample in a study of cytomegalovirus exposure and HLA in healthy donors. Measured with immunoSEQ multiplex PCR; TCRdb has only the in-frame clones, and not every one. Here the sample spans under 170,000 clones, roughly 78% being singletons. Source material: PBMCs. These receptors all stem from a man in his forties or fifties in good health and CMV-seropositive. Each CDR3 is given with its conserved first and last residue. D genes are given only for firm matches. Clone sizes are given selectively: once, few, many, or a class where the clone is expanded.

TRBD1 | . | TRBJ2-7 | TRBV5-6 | TGTGCCAGCAGCTTCACCGCGTTCCGGGACAGGCACGAGCAGTACTTC | CASSFTAFRDRHEQYF
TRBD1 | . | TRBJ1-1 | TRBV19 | TGTGCCAGTAGCGCGACAGGGGGACATACTGAAGCTTTCTTT | CASSATGGHTEAFF
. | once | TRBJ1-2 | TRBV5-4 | TGTGCCAGCAGCGGGGGGTACCCGCGGGGTGGCTACACCTTC | CASSGGYPRGGYTF
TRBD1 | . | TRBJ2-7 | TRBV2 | TGTGCCAGTTTAACCGGGACAGGGGGCTACGAGCAGTACTTC | CASLTGTGGYEQYF
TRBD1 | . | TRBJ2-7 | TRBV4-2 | TGTGCCAGCAGCCAAGAAGACAGGGCATCCTACGAGCAGTACTTC | CASSQEDRASYEQYF
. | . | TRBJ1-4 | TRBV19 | TGTGCCAGTAGTTGGACAGTTGCAACTAATGAAAAACTGTTTTTT | CASSWTVATNEKLFF
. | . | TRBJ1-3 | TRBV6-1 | TGTGCCAGCAGCATAGACACGAGCTCTGGAAACACCATATATTTT | CASSIDTSSGNTIYF
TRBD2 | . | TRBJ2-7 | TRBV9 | TGTGCCAGCAGCGTTGGCGGGGGTCCCTACGAGCAGTACTTC | CASSVGGGPYEQYF
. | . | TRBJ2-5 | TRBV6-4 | TGTGCCAGCTCCCGAGGAACGGAGGGGACCCAGTACTTC | CASSRGTEGTQYF
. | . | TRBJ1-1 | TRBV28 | TGTGCCAGCAGTTTCCTTGACAGGCTAGCTTTCTTT | CASSFLDRLAFF
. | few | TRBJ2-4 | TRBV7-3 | TGTGCCAGCAGCTCTGGGGCAGGGTCAAAAAACATTCAGTACTTC | CASSSGAGSKNIQYF
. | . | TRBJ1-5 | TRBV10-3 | TGTGCCATCAGTGATGCAGGGGCCCCCAATCAGCCCCAGCATTTT | CAISDAGAPNQPQHF
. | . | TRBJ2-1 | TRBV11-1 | TGTGCCAGCAGCTTATTTGGAGGGATATCCTACAATGAGCAGTTCTTC | CASSLFGGISYNEQFF
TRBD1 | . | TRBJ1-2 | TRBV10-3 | TGTGCCATCACCGGACAGGGTTCAGCGGACTATGGCTACACCTTC | CAITGQGSADYGYTF
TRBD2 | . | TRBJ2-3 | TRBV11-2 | TGTGCCAGCAGCGCGCTAGCGGGGGGCACAGATACGCAGTATTTT | CASSALAGGTDTQYF
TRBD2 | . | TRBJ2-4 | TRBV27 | TGTGCCAGCAGTTTAGAAGCGGGAGGAAACATTCAGTACTTC | CASSLEAGGNIQYF
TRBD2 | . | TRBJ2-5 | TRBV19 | TGTGCCAGTAAGAATAGCGGGAGGGAAGAGACCCAGTACTTC | CASKNSGREETQYF
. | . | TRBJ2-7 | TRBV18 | TGTGCCAGCTCACCATGCAGGGCCGACGAGCAGTACTTC | CASSPCRADEQYF
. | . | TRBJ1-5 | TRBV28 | TGTGCCAGTCTTTCATCGACGGAGTATAGCAATCAGCCCCAGCATTTT | CASLSSTEYSNQPQHF
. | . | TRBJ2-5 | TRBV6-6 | TGTGCCAGCAGGAAACAGGTCGTGGGAGAGACCCAGTACTTC | CASRKQVVGETQYF
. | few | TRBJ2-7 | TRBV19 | TGTGCCAGTAGCCGGCAGGGGATCGAGGACTACGAGCAGTACTTC | CASSRQGIEDYEQYF
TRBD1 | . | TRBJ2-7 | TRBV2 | TGTGCCAGCAGCCGGGACAGGGGGCTGTCCGAGCAGTACTTC | CASSRDRGLSEQYF
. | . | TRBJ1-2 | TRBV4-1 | TGCGCCAGCAGCCAAGATCGGACAGCGACCTATGGCTACACCTTC | CASSQDRTATYGYTF
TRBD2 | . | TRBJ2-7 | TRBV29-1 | TGCAGCGTTGAAGGCGGGACTAGCGGGAGAGGGGAGCAGTACTTC | CSVEGGTSGRGEQYF
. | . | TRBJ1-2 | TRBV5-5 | TGTGCCAGCAGCTCCCGGGACACCCTTAACTATGGCTACACCTTC | CASSSRDTLNYGYTF
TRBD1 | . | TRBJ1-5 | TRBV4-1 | TGCGCCAGCAGCCAAGAACCGGGGACAGGGGATAGCAATCAGCCCCAGCATTTT | CASSQEPGTGDSNQPQHF
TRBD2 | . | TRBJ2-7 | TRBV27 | TGTGCCAGCGGATCACTAGCGACTTCCTACGAGCAGTACTTC | CASGSLATSYEQYF
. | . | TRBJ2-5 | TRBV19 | TGTGCCAGTAGTATCACCCCCCGACAACCAGGGGAGACCCAGTACTTC | CASSITPRQPGETQYF
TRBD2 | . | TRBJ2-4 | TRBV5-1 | TGCGCCAGCAGCCCCGGACCCGGAGGGGGACTAGCGGCCAAAAACATTCAGTACTTC | CASSPGPGGGLAAKNIQYF
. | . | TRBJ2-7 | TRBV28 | TGTGCCAGCAGCTCGTTGGCCCCCCGGGACGAGCAGTACTTC | CASSSLAPRDEQYF
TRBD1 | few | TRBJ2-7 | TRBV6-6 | TGTGCCAGCAGCCACAACCGGGACAGGGCCGAGCAGTACTTC | CASSHNRDRAEQYF
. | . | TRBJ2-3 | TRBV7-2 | TGTGCCAGCAGCTTACGGCCTAGCGCTTTCTCAACAGATACGCAGTATTTT | CASSLRPSAFSTDTQYF
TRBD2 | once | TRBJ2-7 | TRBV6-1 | TGTGCCAGCAGTGAATTAGGTACTAGCGGCTACGAGCAGTACTTC | CASSELGTSGYEQYF
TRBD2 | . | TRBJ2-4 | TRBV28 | TGTGCCAGCAGTCCGGGTGGACTAGTAGACATTCAGTACTTC | CASSPGGLVDIQYF
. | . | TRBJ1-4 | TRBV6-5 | TGTGCCAGCAGGGCAAATGAAAAACTGTTTTTT | CASRANEKLFF
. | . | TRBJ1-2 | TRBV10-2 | TGCGCCAGCAGTGAGATCCAGGGGCGAAGGGGCTACACCTTC | CASSEIQGRRGYTF
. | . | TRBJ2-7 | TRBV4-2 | TGTGCCAGCAGCCCACGGCGGGATGACTCCTACGAGCAGTACTTC | CASSPRRDDSYEQYF
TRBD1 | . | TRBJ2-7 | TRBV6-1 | TGTGCCAGCAGGAGCGGACAGGGATCCTACGAGCAGTACTTC | CASRSGQGSYEQYF
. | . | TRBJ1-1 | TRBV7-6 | TGTGCCAGCAGCTTAGAGCAGAACACTGAAGCTTTCTTT | CASSLEQNTEAFF
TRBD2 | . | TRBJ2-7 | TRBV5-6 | TGTGCCAGCAGCTTGTTTGGGCTAGCGGGCCGCTCCTACGAGCAGTACTTC | CASSLFGLAGRSYEQYF
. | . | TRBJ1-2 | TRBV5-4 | TGTGCCAGCAGCTTGGTACAGGGCTATGGCTACACCTTC | CASSLVQGYGYTF
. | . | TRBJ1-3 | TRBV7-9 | TGTGCCAGCAGCTTACAGGGAAACACCATATATTTT | CASSLQGNTIYF
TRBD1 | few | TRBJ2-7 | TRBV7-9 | TGTGCCAGCAGCGCGTCCGGGACAGCCTCCTACGAGCAGTACTTC | CASSASGTASYEQYF
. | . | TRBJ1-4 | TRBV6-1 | TGTGCCAGCAGCCTCCTGCGGAGTAATGAAAAACTGTTTTTT | CASSLLRSNEKLFF
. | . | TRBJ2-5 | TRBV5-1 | TGCGCCAGCAGCTTCCAGGGTGTCGACGAGACCCAGTACTTC | CASSFQGVDETQYF
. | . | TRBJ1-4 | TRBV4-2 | TGTGCCAGCAGGGTCTTGGGGGCTCATAATGAAAAACTGTTTTTT | CASRVLGAHNEKLFF
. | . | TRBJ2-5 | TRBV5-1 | TGCGCCAGCAGCTTGGTCCCAGGGGTGGAGACCCAGTACTTC | CASSLVPGVETQYF
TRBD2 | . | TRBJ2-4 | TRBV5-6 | TGTGCCAGCAGCCTCACCGGGACTAGCGGGAGTAGATGGAAAAACATTCAGTACTTC | CASSLTGTSGSRWKNIQYF
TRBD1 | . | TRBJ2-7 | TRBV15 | TGTGCCACCAGCAAAAACAGGGGACCCTACGAGCAGTACTTC | CATSKNRGPYEQYF
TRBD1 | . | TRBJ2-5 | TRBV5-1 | TGCGCCAGCAGCTCGGGACAGGCCGAAGAGACCCAGTACTTC | CASSSGQAEETQYF
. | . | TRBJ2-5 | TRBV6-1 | TGTGCCAGCAGTGCCACTAGCGGGACAGGGGGGGAGACCCAGTACTTC | CASSATSGTGGETQYF
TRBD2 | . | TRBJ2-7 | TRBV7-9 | TGTGCCAGCAGCTTTCTAGCGGCTTTCTACTTC | CASSFLAAFYF
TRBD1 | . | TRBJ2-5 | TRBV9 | TGTGCCAGCAGCGTATTAGTGGCAGGGGGCGCGGAGACCCAGTACTTC | CASSVLVAGGAETQYF
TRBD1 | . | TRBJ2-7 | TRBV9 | TGTGCCAGCAGCGTAGATCTAACAGGGGGCTACGAGCAGTACTTC | CASSVDLTGGYEQYF
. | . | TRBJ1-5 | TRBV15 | TGTGCCACCAGCAGAGGGAGGGATCAGCCCCAGCATTTT | CATSRGRDQPQHF
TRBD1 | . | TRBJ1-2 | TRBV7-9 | TGTTCCAGCAGCTCGGGACAGGGGCTAGATGGCTACACCTTC | CSSSSGQGLDGYTF
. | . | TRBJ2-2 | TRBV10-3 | TGTGCCATCAGGGGGGGACCGAGCACCGGGGAGCTGTTTTTT | CAIRGGPSTGELFF
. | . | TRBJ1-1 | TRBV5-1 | TGCGCCAGCAGCTTGGACGGGACTCTCACTGAAGCTTTCTTT | CASSLDGTLTEAFF